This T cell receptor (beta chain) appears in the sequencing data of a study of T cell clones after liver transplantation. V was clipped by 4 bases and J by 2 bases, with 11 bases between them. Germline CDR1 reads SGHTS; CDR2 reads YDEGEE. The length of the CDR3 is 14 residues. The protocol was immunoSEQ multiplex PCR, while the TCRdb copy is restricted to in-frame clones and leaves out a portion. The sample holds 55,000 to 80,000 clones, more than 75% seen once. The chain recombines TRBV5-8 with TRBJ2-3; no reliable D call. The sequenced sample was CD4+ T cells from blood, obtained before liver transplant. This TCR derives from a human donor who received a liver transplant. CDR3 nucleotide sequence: TGTGCCAGCAGCCGGGTGGGTTACACAGATACGCAGTATTTT. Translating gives CASSRVGYTDTQYF.